A selection of T cell receptor beta chains follows, all from one sample in a study of OX40 agonist ivuxolimab in advanced cancers. Sequenced by immunoSEQ multiplex PCR; TCRdb stores in-frame clones only, minus some. The table lists about 73,000 clones, approximately 90% of them singletons. Sequenced material: CD4+ or CD8+ T cells sorted from blood, taken in a trial of the OX40 agonist ivuxolimab. The receptors stem from an adult with an advanced solid tumor such as melanoma, head and neck, liver or kidney cancer. CDR3s include the opening cysteine and the closing phenylalanine or tryptophan. A D gene is named only where the DNA matches it firmly. The listing skips clone size in some rows; elsewhere it reads once, few, many or a size class.

TRBD2 TRBJ2-1 TRBV19 . TGTGCCAGTAGTCAGACGACCTTCGACCGTAAGACTAGCGGGAGGTACAATGAGCAGTTCTTC CASSQTTFDRKTSGRYNEQFF
. TRBJ2-6 TRBV30 . TGTGCCTGGACGATGGGCTCTGGGGCCAACGTCCTGACTTTC CAWTMGSGANVLTF
TRBD1 TRBJ1-6 TRBV6-6 . TGTGCCAGCAGCCTAGGACAGGGTCTAGGTTCACCCCTCCACTTT CASSLGQGLGSPLHF
. TRBJ1-1 TRBV4-1 . TGCGCCAGCAGCCAAGAACGGGGTAGGACTGAAGCTTTCTTT CASSQERGRTEAFF
. TRBJ1-1 TRBV7-8 . TGTGCCAGCAGCTTAGCGGCCACGACAGGTTTTATGAACACTGAAGCTTTCTTT CASSLAATTGFMNTEAFF
. TRBJ1-4 TRBV2 . TGTGCCAGCAGTGACTCTACAGCTAATGAAAAACTGTTTTTT CASSDSTANEKLFF
TRBD2 TRBJ2-1 TRBV12-5 . TGTGCTAGTGGTTCGGGACTAGCGCTAGGGAATGAGCAGTTCTTC CASGSGLALGNEQFF
. TRBJ1-3 TRBV19 . TGTGCCAGTAGTATAAAAAACACCATATATTTT CASSIKNTIYF
. TRBJ2-6 TRBV7-2 . TGTGCCAGCCTGGGGAGCATCTCTGGGGCCAACGTCCTGACTTTC CASLGSISGANVLTF
. TRBJ1-2 TRBV19 . TGTGCCAGTAGTACATTGACAGCCCTAAACTATGGCTACACCTTC CASSTLTALNYGYTF
. TRBJ2-1 TRBV7-2 . TGTGCCAGCAGCTTCGGCCAGATTAGCTACAATGAGCAGTTCTTC CASSFGQISYNEQFF
. TRBJ2-3 TRBV5-1 . TGCGCCAGCAGCCCCCAATCGGGGAGTAGTACAGATACGCAGTATTTT CASSPQSGSSTDTQYF
TRBD2 TRBJ2-1 TRBV5-1 . TGCGCCAGCAGCTTGGCGGCTAGCGGGCTGACCTACAATGAGCAGTTCTTC CASSLAASGLTYNEQFF
. TRBJ2-6 TRBV18 . TGTGCCAGCTCCGAGAGGGGCCAGACGGCCGGGGCCAACGTCCTGACTTTC CASSERGQTAGANVLTF
. TRBJ2-7 TRBV6-1 . TGTGCCAGCAGTGACTCAGGTGGTCCCTACGAGCAGTACTTC CASSDSGGPYEQYF
. TRBJ2-5 TRBV4-2 . TGTGCCAGCAGCCAAGCTAGAGAGACCCAGTACTTC CASSQARETQYF
TRBD1 TRBJ2-7 TRBV15 . TGTGCCACCAGCCCCGGACAGGCCGTTTCCTACGAGCAGTACTTC CATSPGQAVSYEQYF
. TRBJ2-1 TRBV21-1 . TGTGCCAGCAGCAAAGTCGGGGGGGAGCCGAGAAATGAGCAGTTCTTC CASSKVGGEPRNEQFF
. TRBJ2-7 TRBV10-2 . TGCGCCAGCAGAGAACCAAGCCACGAGGGATCCTACGAGCAGTACTTC CASREPSHEGSYEQYF
TRBD2 TRBJ2-3 TRBV6-5 . TGTGCCAGCATAGCGGGAGGTTCAAATACGCAGTATTTT CASIAGGSNTQYF
TRBD1 TRBJ1-1 TRBV11-2 . TGTGCCAGCAGCTTAAAACCTCCGGGACAGCGAGACGACACTGAAGCTTTCTTT CASSLKPPGQRDDTEAFF
TRBD2 TRBJ2-1 TRBV10-1 . TGCGCCAGCAGTGGGCCTAGCGGGAGGGTTGGTTTAAATGAGCAGTTCTTC CASSGPSGRVGLNEQFF
. TRBJ2-1 TRBV7-9 . TGTGCCAGCAGCTTAGAGGTCTTACGCGGAAGGAATGAGCAGTTCTTC CASSLEVLRGRNEQFF
. TRBJ2-1 TRBV19 once TGTGCCAGTACCTCGGACAGTTCCTACAATGAGCAGTTCTTC CASTSDSSYNEQFF
. TRBJ2-1 TRBV30 . TGTGCCTTAGACCGGGACTCCTCCTCCTACAATGAGCAGTTCTTC CALDRDSSSYNEQFF
TRBD2 TRBJ2-1 TRBV10-3 . TGTGCCATCAGGACAGCGGGAGAAGACAATGAGCAGTTCTTC CAIRTAGEDNEQFF
TRBD1 TRBJ2-5 TRBV28 . TGTGCCAGCAGCCCAAACCGACAGGGCACAGGGGAGACCCAGTACTTC CASSPNRQGTGETQYF
TRBD1 TRBJ2-7 TRBV30 . TGTGCCTGGAGTGGGTGGCCCGGGACAGGGTCCTACGAGCAGTACTTC CAWSGWPGTGSYEQYF
TRBD1 TRBJ1-1 TRBV4-3 . TGCGCCAGCAGCCAAGGACAGGGGAAGAAAGCTTTCTTT CASSQGQGKKAFF
. TRBJ1-3 TRBV15 . TGTGCCACCAGCAGAGATGTTACGGTCTCTGGAAACACCATATATTTT CATSRDVTVSGNTIYF
TRBD2 TRBJ2-2 TRBV5-1 . TGCGCCAGCAGCCAGACTAGCGGGAGGCTCACCGGGGAGCTGTTTTTT CASSQTSGRLTGELFF
TRBD2 TRBJ2-1 TRBV10-3 . TGTGCCATCAGTGAAGGGACTAGCGGGAGGGGTGAGCAGTTCTTC CAISEGTSGRGEQFF
. TRBJ1-1 TRBV30 . TGTGCCTGGAGTGTGGGCAGCGGACAGCTGAACACTGAAGCTTTCTTT CAWSVGSGQLNTEAFF
TRBD2 TRBJ2-7 TRBV27 . TGTGCCAGCAGTGGGACGGGACTAGCGGGAGCTACGCAGTACTTC CASSGTGLAGATQYF
. TRBJ2-1 TRBV28 . TGTGCCAGCGGACTACAGAACTCCTACAATGAGCAGTTCTTC CASGLQNSYNEQFF
. TRBJ2-3 TRBV30 once TGTGCCTGGACCACGGGACACTACGCCACAGATACGCAGTATTTT CAWTTGHYATDTQYF
TRBD2 TRBJ2-1 TRBV4-3 . TGCGCCAGCAGCCAAGGAGGGACTAGCGGGCCTAGCTCCTACAATGAGCAGTTCTTC CASSQGGTSGPSSYNEQFF
. TRBJ1-4 TRBV19 . TGTGCCAGTGGAACCGGACAGAACCTAAATGCAAAACTGTTTTTT CASGTGQNLNAKLFF
TRBD2 TRBJ2-1 TRBV25-1 . TGTGCCAGCAGTGATCTAGCGGGACGCTCCTACAATGAGCAGTTCTTC CASSDLAGRSYNEQFF
. TRBJ1-4 TRBV5-6 once TGTGCCAGCAGCCACCTCTTGGGCGCTAATGAAAAACTGTTTTTT CASSHLLGANEKLFF
TRBD1 TRBJ1-4 TRBV29-1 . TGCAGCGTTTCACAGGGGGCAGATGAAAAACTGTTTTTT CSVSQGADEKLFF
. TRBJ1-5 TRBV5-5 . TGTGCCAGCAGCAAGGCCGCGGGCCTCGGTCAGCCCCAGCATTTT CASSKAAGLGQPQHF
. TRBJ2-5 TRBV11-2 . TGTGCCAGCAGCTTAGTTGCTCATGGACCCCAAGAGACCCAGTACTTC CASSLVAHGPQETQYF
. TRBJ2-7 TRBV29-1 . TGCAGCGTTGAAGTTTTTTCCCACGAGCAGTACTTC CSVEVFSHEQYF
. TRBJ1-5 TRBV5-1 . TGCGCCAGCAGACCGGGGGTAACGAGCAATCAGCCCCAGCATTTT CASRPGVTSNQPQHF
. TRBJ2-7 TRBV5-1 . TGCGCCAGCAGCTTTCAGGGTTACGAGCAGTACTTC CASSFQGYEQYF
. TRBJ2-7 TRBV10-1 . TGCGCCAGCAGTAGGGGGTTTAACTCCTACGAGCAGTACTTC CASSRGFNSYEQYF
. TRBJ2-7 TRBV7-8 . TGTGCCAGCAGCCCCCGGGCACTATACGAGCAGTACTTC CASSPRALYEQYF
. TRBJ1-3 TRBV2 . TGTGCCAGCAGTGGAGGATACTCTGGAAACACCATATATTTT CASSGGYSGNTIYF
TRBD2 TRBJ2-7 TRBV5-1 . TGCGCCAGCAGCTTGGTCCTAGCGGGAGGTGCCCTGTCAAGCTCCTACGAGCAGTACTTC CASSLVLAGGALSSSYEQYF